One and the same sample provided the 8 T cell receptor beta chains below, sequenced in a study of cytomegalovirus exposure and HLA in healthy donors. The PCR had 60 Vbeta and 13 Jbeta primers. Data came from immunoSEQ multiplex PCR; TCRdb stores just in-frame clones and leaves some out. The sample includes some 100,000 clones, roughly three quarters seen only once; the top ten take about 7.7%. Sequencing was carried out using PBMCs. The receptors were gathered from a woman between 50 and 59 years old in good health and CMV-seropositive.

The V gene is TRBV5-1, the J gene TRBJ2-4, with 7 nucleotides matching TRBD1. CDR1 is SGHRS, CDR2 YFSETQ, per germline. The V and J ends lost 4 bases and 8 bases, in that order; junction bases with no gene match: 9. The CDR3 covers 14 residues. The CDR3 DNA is TGCGCCAGCAGCCTCGGACAGGCACGGGACATTCAGTACTTC. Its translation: CASSLGQARDIQYF.

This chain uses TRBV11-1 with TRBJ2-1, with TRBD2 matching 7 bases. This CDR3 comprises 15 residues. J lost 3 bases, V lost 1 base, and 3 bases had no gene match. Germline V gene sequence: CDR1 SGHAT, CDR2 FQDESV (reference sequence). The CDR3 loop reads CASSLGGGFYNEQFF. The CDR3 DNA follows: TGTGCCAGCAGCTTAGGCGGGGGTTTCTACAATGAGCAGTTCTTC. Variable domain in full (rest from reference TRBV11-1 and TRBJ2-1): EAEVAQSPRYKITEKSQAVAFWCDPISGHATLYWYRQILGQGPELLVQFQDESVVDDSQLPKDRFSAERLKGVDSTLKIQPAELGDSAMYLCASSLGGGFYNEQFFGPGTRLTVL.

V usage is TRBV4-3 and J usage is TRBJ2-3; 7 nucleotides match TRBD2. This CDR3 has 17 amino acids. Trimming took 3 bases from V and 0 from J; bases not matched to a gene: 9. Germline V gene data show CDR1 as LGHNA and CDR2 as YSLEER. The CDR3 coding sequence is TGCGCCAGCAGCCAGAACTCTCCTAGCGGTAGCACAGATACGCAGTATTTT. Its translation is CASSQNSPSGSTDTQYF.

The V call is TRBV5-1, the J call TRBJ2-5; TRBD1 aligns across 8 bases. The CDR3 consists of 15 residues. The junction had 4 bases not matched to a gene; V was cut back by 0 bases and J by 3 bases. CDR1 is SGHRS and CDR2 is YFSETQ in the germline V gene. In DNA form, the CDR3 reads TGCGCCAGCAGCTTGGGGACAGGGACGAAAGAGACCCAGTACTTC. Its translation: CASSLGTGTKETQYF.

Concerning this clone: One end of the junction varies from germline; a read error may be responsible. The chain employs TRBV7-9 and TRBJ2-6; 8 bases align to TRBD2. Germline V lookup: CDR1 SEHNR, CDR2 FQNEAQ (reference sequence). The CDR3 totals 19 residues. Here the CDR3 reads CASSSLLAGIRSGANGLTF. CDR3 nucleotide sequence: TGTGCCAGCAGCTCCCTCCTAGCGGGTATCCGATCTGGGGCCAACGGCCTGACTTTC.

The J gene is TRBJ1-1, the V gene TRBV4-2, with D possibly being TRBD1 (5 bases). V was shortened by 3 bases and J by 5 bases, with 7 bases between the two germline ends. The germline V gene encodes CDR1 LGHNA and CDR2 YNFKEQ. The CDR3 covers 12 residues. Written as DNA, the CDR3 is TGTGCCAGCAGCCACAGGGAAACTGAAGCTTTCTTT. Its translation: CASSHRETEAFF.

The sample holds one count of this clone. The CDR3 here is CASTLAPTGLVETQYF. DNA of the CDR3: TGTGCCAGCACACTAGCCCCCACGGGACTAGTAGAGACCCAGTACTTC. The rearrangement joins TRBV6-6 to TRBJ2-5; the match to TRBD2 covers 8 bases. CDR1 is MNHNY and CDR2 is SVGAGI in the germline V gene (reference sequence). This CDR3 is 16 amino acids long. V was clipped by 7 bases and J by 4 bases; unmatched bases: 14.

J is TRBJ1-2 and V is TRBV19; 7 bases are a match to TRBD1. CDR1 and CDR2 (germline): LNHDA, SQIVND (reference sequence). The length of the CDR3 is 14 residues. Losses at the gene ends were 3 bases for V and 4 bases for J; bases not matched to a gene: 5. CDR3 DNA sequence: TGTGCCAGTAGTATCCGGGACAGACTCTATGGCTACACCTTC. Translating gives CASSIRDRLYGYTF.